This TCR beta chain was retrieved from a study of shared clonotypes between healthy human individuals. Study outcomes and limitations: Donor clonotype sharing was expected to depend on sequencing depth. A generally larger estimated richness was seen in naive subsets than in memory subsets. Rarefaction exposed incomplete sorted-subset sequencing despite large depth.

Comment on this clone: The antigen is not known.

The split of CD4+ cells yielded CD45RA+ naive and CD45RA-negative memory subsets. Trimming removed 5 bases at V and 8 bases at J, with 28 bases between. CDR3 length equals 17 residues. The V gene's germline CDR1 is SGHRS and CDR2 YFSETQ. TCRdb's copy holds only in-frame clones and misses some; the assay was immunoSEQ multiplex PCR. This table holds 1.5 million to 1.9 million clones, 95% to 99% found once. What was sequenced was naive CD4+ T cells sorted from blood. Indicated subset: CD45RA+ positively selected. The V call is TRBV5-1, the J call TRBJ1-2; possibly TRBD1 for D (6 bases). The TCR originated in a young man in good health. As DNA, the CDR3 is TGCGCCAGCAGATTTGGGGGCGGAGGCTCAGGGAAAGAGGGCTACACCTTC. Translated: CASRFGGGGSGKEGYTF.